The 7 T cell receptor beta chains below were found in one sample sequenced in a study of blood T cells in healthy people across ages (dated by TCRdb to the mid-2010s). Libraries were built with 5' RACE. This sample was sequenced with an Illumina HiSeq 2500. A second PCR of about 6 to 11 cycles was run with a J-beta primer mix and a sample-barcoded 5' primer. TCRdb redid the processing of the public reads, applying fastp at Q25 and MiXCR, and retained in-frame beta chains. Every distinct CDR3 protein forms one entry, paired with its most common genes and DNA. Across this sample there are over a million distinct CDR3 sequences, with about 40% seen only once. 7% to 9% of the sample belongs to the ten largest clones. Sequencing input: blood. The receptors here all came from a woman between 18 and 30 years old in good health.

In regard to this clonotype: At one end, the junction sequence differs from germline, possibly due to a read error. The chain uses TRBV10-3 and TRBJ1-2, with D unresolved. This CDR3 contains 13 residues. CDR1 and CDR2 from the germline V gene are ENHRY and SYGVKD. CDR3 coding DNA: TGTGCCAGCAGTGAGTCTCGTACCTATGGCTACACCTTC. Protein sequence: CASSESRTYGYTF.

This chain joins TRBV5-1 and TRBJ2-3; 9 nucleotides align to TRBD1. The CDR3 is made up of 15 amino acids. J was trimmed by 2 bases and V by 3 bases; bases with no gene match: 4. In germline, CDR1 is SGHRS, CDR2 YFSETQ. For the CDR3, the DNA is TGCGCCAGCAGCTCGACAGGGGGACACACAGATACGCAGTATTTT. It is translated as CASSSTGGHTDTQYF. The entire variable domain, with the rest obtained from reference TRBV5-1 and TRBJ2-3, is as follows: KAGVTQTPRYLIKTRGQQVTLSCSPISGHRSVSWYQQTPGQGLQFLFEYFSETQRNKGNFPGRFSGRQFSNSRSEMNVSTLELGDSALYLCASSSTGGHTDTQYFGPGTRLTVL.

This rearrangement joins TRBV10-2 to TRBJ1-1; TRBD1 matches at 7 bases. This CDR3 contains 14 residues. Losses at the gene ends were 3 bases for V and 3 bases for J; bases not matched to a gene: 4. Germline V gives CDR1 WSHSY, CDR2 SAAADI. CDR3 protein: CASSDDRVHTEAFF. The CDR3 DNA reads TGCGCCAGCAGTGATGACAGGGTGCACACTGAAGCTTTCTTT.

This chain connects TRBV29-1 to TRBJ1-4, with D unresolved. This CDR3 is 13 amino acids long. The ends were cut back, 5 bases at V and 4 bases at J, with 11 bases in the middle. Germline V gives CDR1 SQVTM, CDR2 ANQGSEA. The CDR3 sequence: CSVRTSDNEKLFF. CDR3 DNA: TGCAGCGTTCGGACCTCGGATAATGAAAAACTGTTTTTT.

The CDR3 sequence is CASSLGTARYEQYF. The CDR3 DNA reads as TGTGCCAGCAGCCTCGGGACTGCACGCTACGAGCAGTACTTC. The chain recombines TRBV7-6 with TRBJ2-7; D may be TRBD2 (6 bases). V was pared by 5 bases and J by 3 bases, with 14 bases between. Looked up from germline, CDR1 is SGHVS and CDR2 is FNYEAQ. The CDR3 has 14 residues.

The chain uses TRBV7-2 and TRBJ2-7, with D maybe TRBD2 (6 bases). The assigned J gene may be wrong: the sequence end matches TRBJ2-5 better. CDR1 is SGHTA and CDR2 is FQGNSA in the germline V gene. This CDR3 has 16 amino acids. CDR3: CASSLVAGLATETQYF. Here the CDR3 DNA reads TGTGCCAGCAGCTTAGTAGCAGGGCTAGCGACGGAGACCCAGTACTTC.

The rearrangement links TRBV7-6 to TRBJ2-5; a weak D match, TRBD2 (5 bases). Germline CDR1 and CDR2: SGHVS and FNYEAQ. Deletions cut 5 bases from V and 5 bases from J, with 12 bases between. There are 13 residues in the CDR3. The CDR3 region is CASSQRVAETQYF. The CDR3 DNA follows: TGTGCCAGCAGCCAAAGGGTAGCGGAGACCCAGTACTTC.